This T cell receptor (beta chain) was identified during a study of untreated major depressive disorder. The donors were all European-descended. Notes on the study in general: Only three preselected Vbeta families were compared in sequencing. Findings may not generalize because the study sample was small.

The CDR3 spans 16 residues. In regard to this clone: As yet, its antigen is unknown.

Profiled with immunoSEQ multiplex PCR; TCRdb holds only in-frame clones, not every one. The sample gives about 21,000 clones, under 90% of which show up once; roughly 0.44% is in the top ten. The material sequenced was CD4+ T cells from PBMCs. This TCR was sampled from a woman between 35 and 50 years old in good health. The chain is built from TRBV21-1 and TRBJ1-4; TRBD1 is the table's D call and was not checked against the DNA. TRBV21-1 is classified as a pseudogene. The CDR3, as DNA: TGTGCCAGCAGCAACGCGACAGTCCCAACTAATGAAAAACTGTTTTTT. Its protein is CASSNATVPTNEKLFF.